Listed here are 25 T cell receptor beta chains from one sample, sequenced in a study of shared clonotypes between healthy human individuals. The method was immunoSEQ multiplex PCR; TCRdb's version includes in-frame clones alone and lacks a portion of them. Among about 590,000 clones, 95% to 96% were seen once, and the ten largest hold around 0.097%. Selected positively for CCR7 and CD45RO-negative, naive CD8 cells excluded terminally differentiated effector memory CD45RA+ cells. The sequenced sample consisted of naive CD8+ T cells sorted from blood. Every receptor here comes from a woman aged 25-40 years in good health.

The chain joins TRBV9 to TRBJ1-1, with D hard to call. Germline V lookup: CDR1 SGDLS, CDR2 YYNGEE. This CDR3 is 15 amino acids long. The V gene lost 2 bases and the J gene lost 5 bases, with 16 bases spanning the gap. The CDR3 region is CASSVVDSGGTEAFF. Here the CDR3 DNA reads TGTGCCAGCAGCGTTGTAGACTCTGGCGGAACTGAAGCTTTCTTT.

The rearrangement links TRBV4-2 to TRBJ2-1, with 8 bases aligning to TRBD2. Trimming cost V 0 bases and J 2 bases; bases outside gene matches: 0. Germline values: CDR1 LGHNA, CDR2 YNFKEQ. The CDR3 totals 15 residues. CDR3 amino acids: CASSQEAGAYNEQFF. The CDR3 DNA follows: TGTGCCAGCAGCCAAGAAGCGGGAGCCTACAATGAGCAGTTCTTC.

The chain joins TRBV7-7 to TRBJ2-1; 10 nucleotides align to TRBD2. Looked up from germline, CDR1 is SSHAT and CDR2 is FNYEAQ (reference sequence). J was trimmed by 3 bases and V by 5 bases; bases with no gene match: 4. The CDR3 extends over 15 amino acids. CDR3 protein: CASSTGLAVYNEQFF. CDR3 nucleotides: TGTGCCAGCAGCACTGGACTAGCGGTCTACAATGAGCAGTTCTTC.

V usage is TRBV15 and J usage is TRBJ1-1; a possible D gene is TRBD1 (5 bases). The CDR3 consists of 14 residues. In germline, CDR1 is LNHNV, CDR2 YYDKDF (reference sequence). Trimming pared 3 bases from V and 2 bases from J, leaving 10 bases between. The CDR3 nucleotides read TGTGCCACCAGCAGGGGGGACGGAAACACTGAAGCTTTCTTT. Its translation is CATSRGDGNTEAFF.

V and J are TRBV14 and TRBJ2-7; D is tentatively TRBD1 or TRBD2 (5 bases each). V lost 3 bases, J lost 2 bases, and 11 bases lay in between. Germline V gives CDR1 SGHDN, CDR2 FVKESK. The CDR3 length is 14 residues. The CDR3 region has the DNA TGTGCCAGCAGCCATCGGGGCCGTACCTACGAGCAGTACTTC. Protein sequence: CASSHRGRTYEQYF.

The count of this clone is one. The chain couples TRBV5-4 to TRBJ2-7, with unresolved D. V was clipped by 2 bases and J by 6 bases, with 9 bases between them. This CDR3 contains 12 residues. Germline lookup yields CDR1 SGHNT and CDR2 YYREEE (reference sequence). The CDR3 nucleotides are TGTGCCAGCAGCTTCCCCGGGCTCGAGCAGTACTTC. This codes for CASSFPGLEQYF.

This clone has a handful of counts. The chain has TRBV10-3 and TRBJ1-2; D may be TRBD1 (6 bases). V was shortened by 6 bases and J by 6 bases, with 11 bases between the two germline ends. This CDR3 has 12 residues. CDR1 ENHRY and CDR2 SYGVKD come from the germline V gene. CDR3 in DNA: TGTGCCATCAGGACAGGCGGAGATGGCTACACCTTC. This encodes CAIRTGGDGYTF.

This chain uses TRBV6-5 with TRBJ1-5, with D possibly TRBD1 on 5 matching bases. The CDR3 is made up of 15 amino acids. Germline V gene data show CDR1 as MNHEY and CDR2 as SVGAGI. Trimming shortened V by 6 bases and J by 1 base, and 13 bases separated the two germline ends. In nucleotides, the CDR3 is TGTGCCAGCAGCCCGGGGCTTCTGAGCAATCAGCCCCAGCATTTT. It is translated as CASSPGLLSNQPQHF.

With respect to this clone: Other DNA sequences within the sample encode an identical CDR3. As DNA, the CDR3 is TGTGCCAGCAGTTTCCGGACTAGCGGCACAGATACGCAGTATTTT. This encodes CASSFRTSGTDTQYF. The chain links TRBV27 to TRBJ2-3; 9 bases are a match to TRBD2. The V gene's germline CDR1 is MNHEY and CDR2 SMNVEV (reference sequence). This CDR3 is built from 15 residues. With V trimmed by 3 bases and J by 1 base, 2 bases remained unmatched.

This chain connects TRBV5-8 to TRBJ2-2, with 7 bases identical to TRBD2. There are 15 residues in the CDR3. V trimming: 2 bases; J trimming: 0 bases; junction bases outside the gene matches: 1. The germline gives CDR1 SGHTS, CDR2 YDEGEE. The chain's CDR3 is CASSFGLANTGELFF. As DNA, the CDR3 is TGTGCCAGCAGCTTTGGACTAGCGAACACCGGGGAGCTGTTTTTT.

The rearrangement links TRBV4-2 to TRBJ2-5; TRBD2 matches at 7 bases. The J call is in doubt because the DNA end fits TRBJ2-7 better. CDR1 is LGHNA, CDR2 YNFKEQ, per germline. The length of the CDR3 is 14 residues. CDR3 sequence reads: CASSQSLTSFEQYF. The CDR3 DNA reads as TGTGCCAGCAGCCAATCACTGACTAGCTTCGAGCAGTACTTC.

The V gene is TRBV27, the J gene TRBJ2-7; D gene ambiguous. Germline CDR1 reads MNHEY; CDR2 reads SMNVEV (reference sequence). Trimming left V 4 bases short and J 3 bases short, with 10 bases between. The CDR3 is made up of 13 amino acids. CDR3 loop: CASSWRGSYEQYF. The CDR3, as DNA: TGTGCCAGCAGTTGGCGAGGTAGCTACGAGCAGTACTTC.

This chain uses TRBV11-2 with TRBJ2-2, with 7 bases fitting TRBD1. The germline gives CDR1 SGHAT, CDR2 FQNNGV. CDR3 length equals 16 residues. Trimming cost V 5 bases and J 1 base; bases outside gene matches: 7. The DNA of the CDR3 is TGTGCCAGCAGCCCCGGGACAGATATGAACACCGGGGAGCTGTTTTTT. Translation: CASSPGTDMNTGELFF.

The CDR3: CASSVIGGGSGYTF. The CDR3 nucleotides read TGTGCCAGCAGTGTAATCGGTGGGGGCTCTGGCTACACCTTC. The chain has TRBV25-1 and TRBJ1-2; D might be TRBD1 (6 bases). With 4 bases removed from V and 7 bases from J, the gap between germline ends came to 16 bases. Germline V gives CDR1 MGHDK, CDR2 SYGVNS. The CDR3 is 14 amino acids.

This clone was recorded only once. This chain links TRBV11-2 with TRBJ1-2; 10 bases match TRBD1. V was clipped by 1 base and J by 8 bases; unmatched bases: 4. The germline CDR1 and CDR2 sequences are SGHAT and FQNNGV. The CDR3 runs to 14 residues. CDR3 sequence (DNA): TGTGCCAGCAGCTTAGGACAGGGGGCGAGCGGCTACACCTTC. Protein: CASSLGQGASGYTF.

This clone occurred a few times. The chain uses TRBV6-1 and TRBJ1-5; TRBD1 matches at 10 bases. Germline V gene data show CDR1 as MNHNS and CDR2 as SASEGT. CDR3 length equals 14 residues. The trim removed 7 bases at V and 7 bases at J, leaving 7 bases unmatched. Here the CDR3 reads CASNPGQGIQPQHF. The DNA of the CDR3 is TGTGCCAGCAATCCGGGACAGGGGATCCAGCCCCAGCATTTT.

In the case of this clone: The same CDR3 also results from other DNA sequences found in this sample. The rearrangement uses TRBV27 and TRBJ1-3; tentative D call: TRBD1 (6 bases). V shed 4 bases and J shed 2 bases, with 9 bases lying between them. CDR1 is MNHEY and CDR2 is SMNVEV in the germline V gene (reference sequence). The CDR3 is made up of 14 amino acids. CDR3 sequence (DNA): TGTGCCAGCAGTTCACAGGGTGCTGGAAACACCATATATTTT. This encodes CASSSQGAGNTIYF.

This clone is a singleton in its sample. The chain employs TRBV27 and TRBJ2-5, with 9 bases that match TRBD1. The CDR3 contains 14 residues. V lost 5 bases and J lost 0; bases outside the gene matches: 1. Germline lookup yields CDR1 MNHEY and CDR2 SMNVEV (reference sequence). CDR3 nucleotide sequence: TGTGCCAGCAGTGGACAGGGGTACCAAGAGACCCAGTACTTC. Its protein is CASSGQGYQETQYF.

The chain links TRBV28 to TRBJ2-1; D ambiguous. There are 13 residues in the CDR3. Germline V gene data show CDR1 as MDHEN and CDR2 as SYDVKM. Between the trimmed V and J ends, which lost 5 bases and 2 bases, there was a span of 7 bases. CDR3 residues: CASSGVTYNEQFF. CDR3 nucleotide sequence: TGTGCCAGCAGTGGTGTAACCTACAATGAGCAGTTCTTC.

On this clone itself: In the same sample, other DNA sequences code for this CDR3. The rearrangement uses TRBV29-1 and TRBJ2-1, with 8 bases aligning to TRBD1. This CDR3 contains 13 residues. V trimming: 4 bases; J trimming: 1 base; junction bases outside the gene matches: 0. Germline V gene data show CDR1 as SQVTM and CDR2 as ANQGSEA. CDR3 nucleotide sequence: TGCAGCGTTGGGACAGGGTCCTACAATGAGCAGTTCTTC. Residues: CSVGTGSYNEQFF.

V gene TRBV5-1 combines with J gene TRBJ2-7; 8 positions match TRBD1. Germline CDR1 SGHRS, CDR2 YFSETQ. The CDR3 covers 15 residues. J lost 4 bases, V lost 3 bases, and 9 bases had no gene match. Written as DNA, the CDR3 is TGCGCCAGCAGCTCGAGGACAGGGAGACCATACGAGCAGTACTTC. As protein: CASSSRTGRPYEQYF.

J is TRBJ2-3 and V is TRBV18, with 9 bases identical to TRBD2. This CDR3 is built from 18 residues. Germline V lookup: CDR1 KGHSH, CDR2 LQKENI. J was trimmed by 4 bases and V by 0 bases; bases with no gene match: 11. The CDR3 loop is CASSPPLASGIEADTQYF. For the CDR3, the DNA is TGTGCCAGCTCACCACCGTTAGCTAGCGGGATCGAGGCAGATACGCAGTATTTT.

Concerning this clone itself: Other DNA sequences of this sample code for an identical CDR3. The genes are TRBV28 and TRBJ1-6; D gene uncertain. The CDR3 runs 11 residues. V lost 3 bases and J lost 8, with 2 bases in between. CDR1 is MDHEN, CDR2 SYDVKM, per germline. CDR3 DNA: TGTGCCAGCAGTTTGGATTCACCCCTCCACTTT. Its protein is CASSLDSPLHF.

V is TRBV28 and J is TRBJ1-1; no clear D. Germline values: CDR1 MDHEN, CDR2 SYDVKM. The CDR3 sequence is 13 residues long. V gave up 3 bases and J gave up 4 bases, with 9 bases separating them. The CDR3 nucleotides read TGTGCCAGCAGTTTCGGACCTATCACTGAAGCTTTCTTT. Protein sequence: CASSFGPITEAFF.

This rearrangement joins TRBV6-5 to TRBJ1-4, with D unresolved. CDR1 MNHEY and CDR2 SVGAGI come from the germline V gene. V lost 0 bases to trimming and J lost 8 bases, with 10 bases between them. The CDR3 loop spans 14 amino acids. CDR3 nucleotide sequence: TGTGCCAGCAGTTACTCGGGTGAGGGCGAAAAACTGTTTTTT. Translated: CASSYSGEGEKLFF.